These 7 T cell receptor beta chains were sequenced from one sample in a study of CD8 T cells in Susac syndrome. Reverse transcription of about 0.5 to 1 ug RNA used random hexamers. MiXCR was run by TCRdb on the immunoSEQ multiplex PCR reads, yielding one entry per CDR3 protein. This sample has some 300,000 distinct CDR3 sequences, with over 75% found just once. Sequencing was performed on CD8+ T cells from PBMCs. Receptor source: a human donor with multiple sclerosis.

V and J are TRBV19 and TRBJ2-2; D remains ambiguous. Germline V gives CDR1 LNHDA, CDR2 SQIVND (reference sequence). V was clipped by 6 bases and J by 4 bases, with 9 bases between them. The CDR3 spans 13 residues. The CDR3 DNA follows: TGTGCCAGTAGCCCGGCTAGCACCGGGGAGCTGTTTTTT. Its protein is CASSPASTGELFF. The variable domain in full, with the rest retrieved from reference TRBV19 and TRBJ2-2, is DGGITQSPKYLFRKEGQNVTLSCEQNLNHDAMYWYRQDPGQGLRLIYYSQIVNDFQKGDIAEGYSVSREKKESFPLTVTSAQKNPTAFYLCASSPASTGELFFGEGSRLTVL.

This clonotype was detected once. V is TRBV18 and J is TRBJ2-1; 9 bases are shared with TRBD1. Germline loops: CDR1 KGHSH, CDR2 LQKENI. Trimming took 2 bases from V and 3 from J; bases not matched to a gene: 5. The CDR3 loop spans 16 amino acids. As DNA, the CDR3 is TGTGCCAGCTCACCAGGGGACAGGGAAAACTACAATGAGCAGTTCTTC. Its protein product is CASSPGDRENYNEQFF.

The chain combines TRBV7-9 with TRBJ1-2, with a weak D call TRBD1 (5 bases). The ends were cut back, 2 bases at V and 0 bases at J, with 16 bases in the middle. The CDR3 consists of 17 residues. From germline, CDR1 is SEHNR and CDR2 FQNEAQ (reference sequence). The CDR3 DNA sequence: TGTGCCAGCAGCTTAAGCTGGGGCGCTAAAGCTAACTATGGCTACACCTTC. Protein product: CASSLSWGAKANYGYTF.

V usage is TRBV19 and J usage is TRBJ2-3, with 10 positions matching TRBD2. The CDR3 consists of 15 residues. CDR1 is LNHDA and CDR2 is SQIVND in the germline V gene (reference sequence). V shed 3 bases, J shed 1 base, and the junction held 1 base outside the gene matches. The CDR3 protein is CASSILAGGTDTQYF. The DNA for the CDR3 is TGTGCCAGTAGTATTCTAGCGGGAGGCACAGATACGCAGTATTTT.

The chain employs TRBV19 and TRBJ1-1; D uncertain. The germline V and J ends were trimmed by 1 base and 7 bases, with 13 bases remaining between them. Germline V lookup: CDR1 LNHDA, CDR2 SQIVND (reference sequence). There are 14 residues in the CDR3. This CDR3 is CASSIVGSDHEAFF. The CDR3 bases are TGTGCCAGTAGTATAGTCGGGAGCGACCATGAAGCTTTCTTT.

This clonotype has only a few counts. The V and J genes are TRBV21-1 and TRBJ1-2. TRBV21-1 is described as a pseudogene. The CDR3 consists of 15 residues. DNA of the CDR3: TGTGCCAGCAGCAAGGCGGGGGAGGCTAACTATGGCTACACCTTC. Translating gives CASSKAGEANYGYTF.

This clonotype was picked up one time. This chain uses TRBV7-9 with TRBJ2-2; D is undetermined. CDR1 and CDR2 (germline): SEHNR, FQNEAQ (reference sequence). The CDR3 has 15 residues. V lost 1 base and J 3 bases, leaving 9 bases between the germline ends. The CDR3 DNA reads as TGTGCCAGCAGCTTAGTAGGCTCCGACACCGGGGAGCTGTTTTTT. It specifies CASSLVGSDTGELFF.